What follows is one T cell receptor (beta chain) and its context. The data were taken from a study of blood T cell repertoires in COVID-19. Whole-study context: Sites across the United States, Italy and Spain contributed samples from acute and convalescent COVID-19. The cDNA or gDNA used as material had been derived from T cells, B-cell-depleted T cells, or PBMCs.

CDR1 and CDR2 from the germline V gene are SGHTA and FQGNSA. V gave up 4 bases and J gave up 3 bases, with 16 bases separating them. The CDR3 runs 15 residues. The table came from immunoSEQ multiplex PCR; TCRdb's copy has only in-frame clones and leaves some out. The table shows about 150,000 clones, with over 75% occurring only once. The chain couples TRBV7-2 to TRBJ2-7, with D tentatively TRBD1 (6 bases). The source is a man in his sixties with COVID-19, enrolled during active disease. What was sequenced was peripheral blood. The CDR3 DNA reads TGTGCCAGCAGCTCGGACAGAGGGGTTCGCTACGAGCAGTACTTC. This encodes CASSSDRGVRYEQYF.